This T cell receptor (beta chain) is from a study of cytomegalovirus exposure and HLA in healthy donors. Study results and limitations: Highest at DRB1 and lowest at HLA-C, TCR association rates differed among HLA loci in a later analysis. A later analysis linked a missense DCLRE1C variant to TCR beta V- and J-gene trimming. TCR beta V segments were, for the most part, productive about 87% or about 30% of the time in an earlier analysis.

The PCR employed 60 Vbeta primers together with 13 Jbeta primers. Assay: immunoSEQ multiplex PCR; the TCRdb copy retains only in-frame clones and omits some. The repertoire holds under 200,000 clones, with approximately 78% as singletons. Note on this clone: Its target is unknown.

Between the trimmed V and J ends, which lost 4 bases and 2 bases, there was a span of 17 bases. Looked up from germline, CDR1 is LGHNA and CDR2 is YNFKEQ. The CDR3 extends over 16 amino acids. Everyone who donated was a healthy bone marrow donor. The chain links TRBV4-2 to TRBJ2-5, with D unresolved. The specimen was PBMCs. This TCR came from a woman between 40 and 50 years old in good health and CMV-seronegative. CDR3 loop: CASSLQIGGPQETQYF. Here the CDR3 DNA reads TGTGCCAGCAGCCTTCAAATCGGCGGCCCTCAAGAGACCCAGTACTTC.